This T cell receptor (beta chain) was obtained from a study of cytomegalovirus exposure and HLA in healthy donors. Germline lookup yields CDR1 LGHNT and CDR2 FRNRAP. The CDR3 consists of 19 residues. V lost 0 bases and J lost 4; bases outside the gene matches: 11. With 60 Vbeta and 13 Jbeta primers, the PCR was carried out. In the original processing: Approximately 80 million unique TCR beta chains, roughly 11 million of them shared, were counted by a later analysis. The assay was immunoSEQ multiplex PCR, and TCRdb's table has in-frame clones only and misses some. That table supplies the V and J calls and clone size; D and trimming were determined from the DNA. The table has roughly 150,000 clones, about 81% seen once. Study results and limitations: When the data were analyzed later, several of the most significant clusters appeared to be linked to common viral pathogens. A later analysis revealed that TCR association rates differed between HLA loci, peaking at DRB1 and bottoming out at HLA-C. Using a false discovery rate of 0.05, a later analysis showed that approximately 17,000 TCR beta sequences were associated with HLA alleles.

In regard to this clone: The target antigen is unknown.

The TCR sequence derives from a woman aged 45-60 years in good health and CMV-seropositive. The J gene is TRBJ2-1, the V gene TRBV12-5; 11 positions match TRBD2. Sequences were obtained from PBMCs. CDR3 nucleotide sequence: TGTGCTAGTGGTTTGGTATTAGCTAGCGGGGGGACTCTGTACAATGAGCAGTTCTTC. It is translated as CASGLVLASGGTLYNEQFF.